What follows describes a single TCR beta chain. Its antigen is not known. The germline CDR1 and CDR2 sequences are SGHAT and FQNNGV. Trimming at V came to 2 bases and at J to 0 bases, leaving 4 bases not matched to a gene. The CDR3 runs 17 residues. PCR amplification relied on 60 Vbeta primers (plus 13 Jbeta primers). Profiling relied on immunoSEQ multiplex PCR, and the TCRdb table lists in-frame clones only, not all of them. The sample holds 100,000 or so clones, around 74% seen once. The data originate from a study of cytomegalovirus exposure and HLA in healthy donors. Study-wide points: Under in vitro conditions, three CMV-associated chains were confirmed as specific for CMV antigens. Donors belonging to an Asian-associated ancestry cluster reportedly showed fewer N-insertions in productive TCRs than the roughly 670-donor mean, according to what a later analysis found.

This receptor was obtained from a male donor in good health and CMV-seropositive. V gene TRBV11-2 combines with J gene TRBJ2-3, with 11 bases identical to TRBD2. The material sequenced was PBMCs. CDR3 sequence reads: CASSLTSGGPSTDTQYF. CDR3 in DNA: TGTGCCAGCAGCTTAACTAGCGGGGGACCTAGCACAGATACGCAGTATTTT. Drawing the rest from reference TRBV11-2 and TRBJ2-3, the complete variable domain is EAGVAQSPRYKIIEKRQSVAFWCNPISGHATLYWYQQILGQGPKLLIQFQNNGVVDDSQLPKDRFSAERLKGVDSTLKIQPAKLEDSAVYLCASSLTSGGPSTDTQYFGPGTRLTVL.